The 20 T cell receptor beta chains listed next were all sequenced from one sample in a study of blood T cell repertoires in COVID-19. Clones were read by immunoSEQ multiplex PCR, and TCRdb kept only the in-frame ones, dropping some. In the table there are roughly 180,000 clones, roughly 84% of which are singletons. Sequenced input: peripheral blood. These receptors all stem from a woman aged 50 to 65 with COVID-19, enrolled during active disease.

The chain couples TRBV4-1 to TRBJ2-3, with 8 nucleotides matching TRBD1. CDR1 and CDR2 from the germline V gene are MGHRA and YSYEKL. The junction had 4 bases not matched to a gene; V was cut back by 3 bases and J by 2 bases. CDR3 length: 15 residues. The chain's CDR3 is CASSQTGVPTDTQYF. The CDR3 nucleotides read TGCGCCAGCAGCCAGACAGGGGTCCCCACAGATACGCAGTATTTT.

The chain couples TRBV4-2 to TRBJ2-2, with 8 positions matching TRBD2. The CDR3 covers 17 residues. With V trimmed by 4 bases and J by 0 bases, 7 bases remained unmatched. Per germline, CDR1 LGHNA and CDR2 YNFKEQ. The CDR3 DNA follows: TGTGCCAGCAGCCCCCCCGGGGGGGGGCCGAACACCGGGGAGCTGTTTTTT. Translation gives CASSPPGGGPNTGELFF.

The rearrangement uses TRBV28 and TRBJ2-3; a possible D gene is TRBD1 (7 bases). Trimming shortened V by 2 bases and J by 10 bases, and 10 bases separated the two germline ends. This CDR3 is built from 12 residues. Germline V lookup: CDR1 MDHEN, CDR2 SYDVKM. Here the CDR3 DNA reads TGTGCCAGCAGTTTAACAGGGGAGGCGCAGTATTTT. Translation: CASSLTGEAQYF.

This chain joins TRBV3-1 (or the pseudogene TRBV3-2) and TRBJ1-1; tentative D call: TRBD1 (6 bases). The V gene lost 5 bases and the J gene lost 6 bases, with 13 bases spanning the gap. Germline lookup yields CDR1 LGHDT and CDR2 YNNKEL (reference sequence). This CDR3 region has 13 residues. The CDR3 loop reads CASSEQGVAEAFF. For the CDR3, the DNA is TGTGCCAGCAGCGAACAGGGTGTAGCTGAAGCTTTCTTT.

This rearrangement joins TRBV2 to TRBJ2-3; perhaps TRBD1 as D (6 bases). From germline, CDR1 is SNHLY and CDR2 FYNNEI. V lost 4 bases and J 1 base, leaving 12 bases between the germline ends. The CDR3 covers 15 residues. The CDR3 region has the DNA TGTGCCAGCAGTGTATTGGGGGCGGGCACAGATACGCAGTATTTT. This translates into CASSVLGAGTDTQYF.

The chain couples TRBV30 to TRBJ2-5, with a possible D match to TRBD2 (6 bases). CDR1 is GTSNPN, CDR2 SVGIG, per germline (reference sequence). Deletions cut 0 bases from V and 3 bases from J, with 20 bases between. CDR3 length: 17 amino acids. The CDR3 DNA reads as TGTGCCTGGAGTGTACTCCTACGGCAGGGCGGGAAAGAGACCCAGTACTTC. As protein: CAWSVLLRQGGKETQYF. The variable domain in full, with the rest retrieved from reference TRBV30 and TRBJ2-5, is SQTIHQWPATLVQPVGSPLSLECTVEGTSNPNLYWYRQAAGRGLQLLFYSVGIGQISSEVPQNLSASRPQDRQFILSSKKLLLSDSGFYLCAWSVLLRQGGKETQYFGPGTRLLVL.

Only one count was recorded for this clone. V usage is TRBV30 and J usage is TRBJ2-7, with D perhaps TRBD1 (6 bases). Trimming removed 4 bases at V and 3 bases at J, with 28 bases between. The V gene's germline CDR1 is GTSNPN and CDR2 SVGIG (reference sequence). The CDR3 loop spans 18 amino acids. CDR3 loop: CAWIYVRGMRISNYEQYF. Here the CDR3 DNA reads TGTGCCTGGATCTATGTCAGGGGAATGAGGATCTCGAACTACGAGCAGTACTTC.

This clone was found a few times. CDR3 DNA sequence: TGTGCCAGCAGCCAAGTACGGGACAGGGCGAGCACAGATACGCAGTATTTT. Its translation is CASSQVRDRASTDTQYF. V is TRBV3-1 (or the pseudogene TRBV3-2) and J is TRBJ2-3; TRBD1 aligns across 9 bases. Germline V gene sequence: CDR1 LGHDT, CDR2 YNNKEL (reference sequence). The CDR3 runs to 17 residues. The V gene end was trimmed by 1 base and the J gene end by 0 bases; junction bases not matched to a gene: 5.

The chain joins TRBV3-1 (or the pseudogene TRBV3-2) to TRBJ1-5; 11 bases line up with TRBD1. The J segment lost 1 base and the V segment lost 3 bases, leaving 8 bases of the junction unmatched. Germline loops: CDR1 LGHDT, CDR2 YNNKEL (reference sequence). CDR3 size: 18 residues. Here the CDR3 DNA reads TGTGCCAGCAGCCACGGGACAGGGGGATTGGGGAGCAATCAGCCCCAGCATTTT. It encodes CASSHGTGGLGSNQPQHF.

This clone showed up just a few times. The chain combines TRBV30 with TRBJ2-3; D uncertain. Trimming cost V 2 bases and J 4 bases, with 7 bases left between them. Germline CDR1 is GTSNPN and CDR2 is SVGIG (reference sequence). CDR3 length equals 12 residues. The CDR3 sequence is CAWSKQSDTQYF. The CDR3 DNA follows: TGTGCCTGGAGTAAACAGTCAGATACGCAGTATTTT.

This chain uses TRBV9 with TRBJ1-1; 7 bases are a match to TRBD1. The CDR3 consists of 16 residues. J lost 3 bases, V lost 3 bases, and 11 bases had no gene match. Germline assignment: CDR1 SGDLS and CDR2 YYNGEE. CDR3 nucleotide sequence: TGTGCCAGCAGCGATATAGAGACAGGGAAGGACACTGAAGCTTTCTTT. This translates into CASSDIETGKDTEAFF.

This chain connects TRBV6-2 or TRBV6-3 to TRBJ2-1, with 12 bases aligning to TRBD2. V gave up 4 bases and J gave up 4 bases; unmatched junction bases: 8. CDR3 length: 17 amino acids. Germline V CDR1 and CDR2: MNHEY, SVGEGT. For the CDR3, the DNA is TGTGCCAGCAGTTCCACTAGCGGGGGGACATTATACAATGAGCAGTTCTTC. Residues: CASSSTSGGTLYNEQFF.

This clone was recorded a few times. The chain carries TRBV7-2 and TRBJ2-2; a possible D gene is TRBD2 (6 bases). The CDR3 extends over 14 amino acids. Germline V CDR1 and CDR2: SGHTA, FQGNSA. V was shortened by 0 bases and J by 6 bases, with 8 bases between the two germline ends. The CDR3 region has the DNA TGTGCCAGCAGCTTAGCCCCTAGCGCCGGGGAGCTGTTTTTT. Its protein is CASSLAPSAGELFF.

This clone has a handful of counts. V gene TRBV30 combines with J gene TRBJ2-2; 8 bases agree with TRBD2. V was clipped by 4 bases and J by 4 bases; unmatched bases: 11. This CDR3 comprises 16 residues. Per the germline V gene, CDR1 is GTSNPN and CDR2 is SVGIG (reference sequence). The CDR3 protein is CAWNGGGSGPTGELFF. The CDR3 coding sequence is TGTGCCTGGAATGGCGGGGGGTCTGGACCCACCGGGGAGCTGTTTTTT.

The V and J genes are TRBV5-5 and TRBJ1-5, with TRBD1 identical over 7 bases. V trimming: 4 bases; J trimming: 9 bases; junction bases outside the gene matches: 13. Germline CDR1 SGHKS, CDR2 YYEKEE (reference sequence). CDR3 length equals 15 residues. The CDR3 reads CASSQGGLETGPQHF. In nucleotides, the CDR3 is TGTGCCAGCAGCCAAGGGGGCTTAGAAACTGGGCCCCAGCATTTT.

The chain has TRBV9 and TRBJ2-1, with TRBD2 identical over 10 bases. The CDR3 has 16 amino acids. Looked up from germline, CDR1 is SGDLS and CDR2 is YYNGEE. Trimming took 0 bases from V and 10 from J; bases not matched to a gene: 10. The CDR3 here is CASSVEKRGGFWEQFF. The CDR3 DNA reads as TGTGCCAGCAGCGTAGAAAAGCGGGGGGGCTTCTGGGAGCAGTTCTTC.

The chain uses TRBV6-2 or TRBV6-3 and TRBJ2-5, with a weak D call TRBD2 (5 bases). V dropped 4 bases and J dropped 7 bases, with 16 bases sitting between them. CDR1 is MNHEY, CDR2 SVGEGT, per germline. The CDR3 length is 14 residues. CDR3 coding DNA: TGTGCCAGCAGTTCGGGGTCGTTTGGAGGGACCCAGTACTTC. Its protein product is CASSSGSFGGTQYF.

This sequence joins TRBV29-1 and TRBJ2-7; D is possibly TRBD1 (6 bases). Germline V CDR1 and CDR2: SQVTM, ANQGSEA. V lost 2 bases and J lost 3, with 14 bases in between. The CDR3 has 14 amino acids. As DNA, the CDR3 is TGCAGCGTTGAACCCCGAGACAGGATCTACGAGCAGTACTTC. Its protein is CSVEPRDRIYEQYF.

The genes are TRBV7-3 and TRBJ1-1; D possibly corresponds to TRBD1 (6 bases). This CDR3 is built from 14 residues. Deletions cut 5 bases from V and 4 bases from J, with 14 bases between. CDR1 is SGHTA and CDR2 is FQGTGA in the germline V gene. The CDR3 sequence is CASSASIGGTEAFF. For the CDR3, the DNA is TGTGCCAGCAGCGCAAGTATAGGGGGCACTGAAGCTTTCTTT.

The chain's CDR3 is CASSGGQGSQNIQYF. DNA of the CDR3: TGTGCCAGCAGTGGGGGACAGGGAAGTCAAAACATTCAGTACTTC. This sequence joins TRBV27 and TRBJ2-4; 9 nucleotides line up with TRBD1. CDR1 and CDR2 (germline): MNHEY, SMNVEV (reference sequence). The CDR3 spans 15 residues. V was clipped by 5 bases and J by 5 bases; unmatched bases: 7.